This TCR beta chain came from a study of blood T cell repertoires in COVID-19. At the level of the study: Nucleic acid was either cDNA or gDNA, and it came from T cells, B-cell-depleted T cells, or PBMCs.

The method was immunoSEQ multiplex PCR; TCRdb's version includes in-frame clones alone and lacks a portion of them. This table holds about 250,000 clones, over 75% found once. The CDR3 length is 13 residues. Trimming shortened V by 5 bases and J by 4 bases, and 11 bases separated the two germline ends. Germline V gives CDR1 SEHNR, CDR2 FQNEAQ (reference sequence). Grouping used clinical history reported by participants in a survey and questionnaire. Recovery meant two consecutive negative NP/OP PCR tests, professional clearance, or resolved symptoms. The TCR comes from a man aged 35-49 years who had recovered from COVID-19. This chain uses TRBV7-9 with TRBJ1-1, with D perhaps matching TRBD1 (6 bases). Sequencing input: PBMCs or T cells enriched from blood (not recorded which). Written as DNA, the CDR3 is TGTGCCAGCAGCGGGGGGGCATCCACTGAAGCTTTCTTT. This codes for CASSGGASTEAFF.